Shown below are 31 T cell receptor beta chains from a single sample sequenced in a study of human T cells and chemical hapten exposure. TCRdb ran MiXCR on the RACE reads and lists one entry per CDR3 protein. The sample consists of about 87,000 distinct CDR3 sequences, 9.6% of them appearing once. Regarding time point: pre-sensitization, week 0. The treatment is: therapeutic diphenylcyclopropenone sensitization with weekly scalp DPC. The material was whole blood, obtained in connection with sensitization to the hapten diphenylcyclopropenone (DPC). All receptors come from a middle-aged woman with alopecia areata. Some clones in this sample may be carry-over from other donors' samples.

This clonotype was counted at least ten times. The rearrangement links TRBV12-5 to TRBJ2-7; 10 positions match TRBD1. The CDR3 spans 15 residues. Germline V gives CDR1 LGHNT, CDR2 FRNRAP. The junction had 6 bases not matched to a gene; V was cut back by 4 bases and J by 3 bases. The CDR3 here is CASGSGQGIDYEQYF. The CDR3 DNA sequence: TGTGCTAGTGGTTCGGGACAGGGGATAGACTACGAGCAGTACTTC.

CDR3 DNA sequence: TGCGCCAGCAGTGACCCGGGACAGCTATACGAGCAGTACTTC. This sequence encodes CASSDPGQLYEQYF. V usage is TRBV10-2 and J usage is TRBJ2-7; 7 nucleotides line up with TRBD1. The CDR3 contains 14 residues. The germline CDR1 and CDR2 sequences are WSHSY and SAAADI. V lost 3 bases and J lost 4; bases outside the gene matches: 6.

The chain has TRBV23-1 and TRBJ1-6, with D hard to call. TRBV23-1 is given ORF status, its function remaining uncertain. V gave up 6 bases and J gave up 3 bases, with 12 bases separating them. The CDR3 loop spans 15 amino acids. CDR3 sequence: CASSRQAIYNSPLHF. The CDR3 nucleotides are TGCGCCAGCAGCCGCCAGGCTATCTATAATTCACCCCTCCACTTT.

This clonotype was seen at least ten times. This chain connects TRBV4-1 to TRBJ1-1; D gene uncertain. The CDR3 runs to 16 residues. V was pared by 1 base and J by 1 base, with 13 bases between. Per the germline V gene, CDR1 is MGHRA and CDR2 is YSYEKL. CDR3 protein: CASSQGDRAGNTEAFF. The CDR3 DNA is TGCGCCAGCAGCCAAGGAGATAGGGCGGGGAACACTGAAGCTTTCTTT.

This clonotype was observed a few times. This sequence joins TRBV7-8 and TRBJ2-5; unclear D gene. Germline loops: CDR1 SGHVS, CDR2 FQNEAQ. Trimming cost V 4 bases and J 4 bases, with 7 bases left between them. The CDR3 contains 12 residues. This CDR3 reads CASSSYVETQYF. In DNA form, the CDR3 reads TGTGCCAGCAGCTCCTATGTAGAGACCCAGTACTTC. The full variable domain, completed using reference TRBV7-8 and TRBJ2-5, is GAGVSQSPRYKVAKRGQDVALRCDPISGHVSLFWYQQALGQGPEFLTYFQNEAQLDKSGLPSDRFFAERPEGSVSTLKIQRTQQEDSAVYLCASSSYVETQYFGPGTRLLVL.

This clonotype has more than one count but fewer than ten. The chain carries TRBV7-2 and TRBJ2-3; the D gene is possibly TRBD1 (5 bases). V lost 1 base, J lost 0 bases, and 8 bases lay in between. CDR1 SGHTA and CDR2 FQGNSA come from the germline V gene. The CDR3 covers 15 residues. As DNA, the CDR3 is TGTGCCAGCAGCTTAGGGGGCATAAGCACAGATACGCAGTATTTT. It is translated as CASSLGGISTDTQYF.

This clonotype has ten or more counts. The genes are TRBV5-1 and TRBJ1-1, with 7 bases lining up with TRBD1. Germline loops: CDR1 SGHRS, CDR2 YFSETQ. The J segment lost 3 bases and the V segment lost 1 base, leaving 6 bases of the junction unmatched. This CDR3 has 15 amino acids. CDR3 in DNA: TGCGCCAGCAGCTTGATAGGGGGCGCGGACACTGAAGCTTTCTTT. Amino acids: CASSLIGGADTEAFF.

This sequence joins TRBV7-9 and TRBJ2-6; TRBD1 aligns across 8 bases. This CDR3 is 17 amino acids long. The germline V gene has CDR1 SEHNR and CDR2 FQNEAQ (reference sequence). After removal of 6 bases from V and 0 bases from J, the junction contained 7 bases not matched to a gene. The CDR3 DNA reads TGTGCCAGCAGATCCGGGACAGGCTTCTCTGGGGCCAACGTCCTGACTTTC. Its protein product is CASRSGTGFSGANVLTF.

This clonotype was counted at least ten times. The chain is built from TRBV6-5 and TRBJ1-2; no firm D call. The CDR3 has 13 residues. V lost 4 bases to trimming and J lost 5 bases, with 11 bases between them. CDR1 MNHEY and CDR2 SVGAGI come from the germline V gene. CDR3 in DNA: TGTGCCAGCAGTTGGGGTCTTACTTATGGCTACACCTTC. Its translation is CASSWGLTYGYTF.

This clonotype came up many times. The CDR3 coding sequence is TGTGCCATCAGTGGCCCCGAGAGCGGGGCCCTTCCCGTCCGGTATTTT. Its protein product is CAISGPESGALPVRYF. V and J are TRBV10-3 and TRBJ2-3, with TRBD2 matching over 7 bases. Germline V gives CDR1 ENHRY, CDR2 SYGVKD. J gave up 14 bases and V 4 bases, and 21 bases lay outside the gene matches. CDR3 length: 16 amino acids.

There are many counts of this clonotype. The CDR3 DNA is TGTGCCAGCAGCTCTACAGGGAAAAATGGCTACACCTTC. Translating it yields CASSSTGKNGYTF. The chain links TRBV5-5 to TRBJ1-2; tentatively, D is TRBD1 (6 bases). With 3 bases removed from V and 6 bases from J, the gap between germline ends came to 12 bases. The CDR3 runs to 13 residues. Germline CDR1 reads SGHKS; CDR2 reads YYEKEE (reference sequence).

This clonotype was counted at least ten times. J is TRBJ2-7 and V is TRBV4-2, with TRBD1 as a possible D gene (6 bases). Germline-derived CDR1 and CDR2 are LGHNA and YNFKEQ. V was shortened by 0 bases and J by 0 bases, with 9 bases between the two germline ends. This CDR3 spans 15 amino acids. CDR3 sequence: CASSQEGASSYEQYF. CDR3 nucleotide sequence: TGTGCCAGCAGCCAAGAGGGGGCAAGCTCCTACGAGCAGTACTTC.

The genes are TRBV12-3 or TRBV12-4 and TRBJ1-2; D is unresolved. Trimming stripped 3 bases from V and 2 bases from J, with 13 bases between. CDR3 length equals 15 residues. CDR3 sequence: CASSLPSESNYGYTF. The CDR3 DNA sequence: TGTGCCAGCAGTTTGCCGTCTGAATCGAACTATGGCTACACCTTC.

This rearrangement joins TRBV29-1 to TRBJ2-1; D call uncertain. The CDR3 is 14 amino acids. CDR1 SQVTM and CDR2 ANQGSEA come from the germline V gene. Trimming cost V 1 base and J 4 bases, with 11 bases left between them. The CDR3 loop is CSVEGESFYNEQFF. The CDR3, as DNA: TGCAGCGTTGAAGGGGAATCCTTTTACAATGAGCAGTTCTTC.

This clonotype was recorded many times. The chain couples TRBV4-1 to TRBJ1-2; 7 nucleotides match TRBD1. The V gene end was trimmed by 4 bases and the J gene end by 0 bases; junction bases not matched to a gene: 8. Germline V gene data show CDR1 as MGHRA and CDR2 as YSYEKL. This CDR3 is built from 16 residues. The CDR3 nucleotides are TGCGCCAGCAGCCGAGATTTCGGGACAGCTAACTATGGCTACACCTTC. This codes for CASSRDFGTANYGYTF.

This clonotype was recorded many times. This chain links TRBV4-2 with TRBJ2-3; D might be TRBD2 (5 bases). The germline gives CDR1 LGHNA, CDR2 YNFKEQ. CDR3 length: 15 residues. V lost 2 bases, J lost 0 bases, and 9 bases lay in between. CDR3 loop: CASSQPGSSTDTQYF. As DNA, the CDR3 is TGTGCCAGCAGCCAACCGGGATCTAGCACAGATACGCAGTATTTT.

In regard to this clonotype: It may be a read error: a sequence one base away is much more abundant. The V gene is TRBV28, the J gene TRBJ2-5; 8 nucleotides align to TRBD2. The J segment lost 2 bases and the V segment lost 5 bases, leaving 7 bases of the junction unmatched. The CDR3 contains 15 residues. Germline V gene data show CDR1 as MDHEN and CDR2 as SYDVKM. CDR3 sequence (DNA): TGTGCCAGCAGTGGAGCGGGGGACGATCAAGAGACCCAGTACTTC. Its translation is CASSGAGDDQETQYF.

This sequence joins TRBV28 and TRBJ2-6; D is unresolved. In germline, CDR1 is MDHEN, CDR2 SYDVKM. CDR3 length equals 15 residues. Trimming pared 5 bases from V and 0 bases from J, leaving 8 bases between. In nucleotides, the CDR3 is TGTGCCAGCAGTCCTCAGAGCTCTGGGGCCAACGTCCTGACTTTC. Encoded protein: CASSPQSSGANVLTF.

The chain uses TRBV5-1 and TRBJ2-5; D might be TRBD2 (5 bases). CDR3 length equals 13 residues. Germline V gene sequence: CDR1 SGHRS, CDR2 YFSETQ. V was pared by 0 bases and J by 5 bases, with 8 bases between. The CDR3 nucleotides read TGCGCCAGCAGCTTGGCGGGGAGCGAGACCCAGTACTTC. It is translated as CASSLAGSETQYF.

This clonotype was seen more than once but under ten times. This chain links TRBV19 with TRBJ1-4; D is ambiguous. This CDR3 comprises 13 residues. Germline V gene sequence: CDR1 LNHDA, CDR2 SQIVND (reference sequence). The V end was cut by 6 bases, the J end by 7 bases, with 12 bases between. CDR3 loop: CASRVAATEKLFF. CDR3 nucleotide sequence: TGTGCCAGTAGGGTGGCAGCCACTGAAAAACTGTTTTTT.

This clonotype was counted many times. CDR3 nucleotides: TGTGCCACCAGGGACAGGGTAGAGACCCAGTACTTC. The encoded protein is CATRDRVETQYF. The chain employs TRBV24-1 and TRBJ2-5; 8 nucleotides line up with TRBD1. There are 12 residues in the CDR3. The V gene's germline CDR1 is KGHDR and CDR2 SFDVKD. J gave up 4 bases and V 7 bases, and 1 base lay outside the gene matches.

In the case of this clonotype: The missing conserved phenylalanine or tryptophan at the end of this CDR3 makes a read error likely. This rearrangement joins TRBV9 to TRBJ1-2, with D possibly matching TRBD1 (5 bases). The germline V gene encodes CDR1 SGDLS and CDR2 YYNGEE. V lost 4 bases to trimming and J lost 11 bases, with 15 bases between them. The CDR3 runs to 12 residues. The CDR3 is CASSSGTRPYTY. CDR3 nucleotides: TGTGCCAGCAGCTCCGGGACTCGCCCTTACACCTAC.

V is TRBV7-2 and J is TRBJ1-1, with a weak D call TRBD1 (5 bases). CDR1 is SGHTA and CDR2 is FQGNSA in the germline V gene. CDR3 length: 15 residues. Between the trimmed V and J ends, which lost 1 base and 3 bases, there was a span of 12 bases. DNA of the CDR3: TGTGCCAGCAGCTTAGTCGCAGGGTGGTACACTGAAGCTTTCTTT. It encodes CASSLVAGWYTEAFF.

This clonotype was recorded many times. The V call is TRBV29-1, the J call TRBJ2-5, with 9 nucleotides matching TRBD2. With 6 bases clipped from V and 1 base from J, the junction kept 3 bases outside the gene matches. The length of the CDR3 is 13 residues. Germline V gives CDR1 SQVTM, CDR2 ANQGSEA. This CDR3 is CSVLAGPQETQYF. CDR3 nucleotides: TGCAGCGTCCTAGCGGGGCCCCAAGAGACCCAGTACTTC.

Many counts were recorded for this clonotype. V gene TRBV15 combines with J gene TRBJ1-2; 8 bases are shared with TRBD1. Per the germline V gene, CDR1 is LNHNV and CDR2 is YYDKDF (reference sequence). The V and J ends lost 5 bases and 3 bases, in that order; junction bases with no gene match: 8. CDR3 size: 15 residues. The CDR3 reads CATSSGQGGDYGYTF. For the CDR3, the DNA is TGTGCCACCAGCTCCGGACAGGGAGGGGACTATGGCTACACCTTC. Combining the CDR3 with reference TRBV15 and TRBJ1-2 gives the whole variable domain DAMVIQNPRYQVTQFGKPVTLSCSQTLNHNVMYWYQQKSSQAPKLLFHYYDKDFNNEADTPDNFQSRRPNTSFCFLDIRSPGLGDTAMYLCATSSGQGGDYGYTFGSGTRLTVV.

In its sample, this clonotype was seen many times. The rearrangement links TRBV12-3 or TRBV12-4 to TRBJ1-5; D unclear. The CDR3 spans 15 residues. Deletions cut 3 bases from V and 3 bases from J, with 12 bases between. Written as DNA, the CDR3 is TGTGCCAGCAGTTTGACCGACGGATCCAATCAGCCCCAGCATTTT. The encoded protein is CASSLTDGSNQPQHF.

This clonotype came up a few times. The V and J genes are TRBV20-1 and TRBJ2-7; D is possibly TRBD2 (5 bases). V was shortened by 4 bases and J by 3 bases, with 19 bases between the two germline ends. The length of the CDR3 is 15 residues. Germline V gene data show CDR1 as DFQATT and CDR2 as SNEGSKA (reference sequence). The CDR3, as DNA: TGCAGTGCTATTTTCCCCCGGGGAATTAACTACGAGCAGTACTTC. Translating it yields CSAIFPRGINYEQYF.

The chain links TRBV7-9 to TRBJ1-4; 7 bases fit TRBD1. Germline CDR1 and CDR2: SEHNR and FQNEAQ (reference sequence). The CDR3 is 14 residues long. V shed 3 bases, J shed 8 bases, and the junction held 6 bases outside the gene matches. CDR3 amino acids: CASSFTGAKEKLFF. Written as DNA, the CDR3 is TGTGCCAGCAGCTTCACAGGGGCAAAAGAAAAACTGTTTTTT.

This clonotype was picked up many times. The chain links TRBV6-5 to TRBJ2-3; D possibly matches TRBD1 or TRBD2 (5 bases each). V dropped 0 bases and J dropped 6 bases, with 13 bases sitting between them. Germline V gene sequence: CDR1 MNHEY, CDR2 SVGAGI. The CDR3 runs to 15 residues. For the CDR3, the DNA is TGTGCCAGCAGTTACTCGGTCGGGGCGTTGGATACGCAGTATTTT. It is translated as CASSYSVGALDTQYF.

As regards this clonotype: A much more abundant neighbour one base away suggests this may be a read error. The chain links TRBV5-1 to TRBJ2-7, with TRBD2 matching over 11 bases. The CDR3 covers 16 residues. Germline CDR1 reads SGHRS; CDR2 reads YFSETQ. With 3 bases clipped from V and 7 bases from J, the junction kept 12 bases outside the gene matches. The DNA for the CDR3 is TGCGCCAGCAGCTCCGAAATAACTAGCGGGGGAGCAGAGCAGTACTTC. Encoded protein: CASSSEITSGGAEQYF.

This clonotype has a count of ten or more. V usage is TRBV4-1 and J usage is TRBJ2-7; 7 bases line up with TRBD1. With 2 bases clipped from V and 6 bases from J, the junction kept 4 bases outside the gene matches. The V gene's germline CDR1 is MGHRA and CDR2 YSYEKL. This CDR3 has 13 residues. This chain's CDR3 is CASSQKGAGEQYF. Written as DNA, the CDR3 is TGCGCCAGCAGCCAAAAGGGGGCAGGCGAGCAGTACTTC.